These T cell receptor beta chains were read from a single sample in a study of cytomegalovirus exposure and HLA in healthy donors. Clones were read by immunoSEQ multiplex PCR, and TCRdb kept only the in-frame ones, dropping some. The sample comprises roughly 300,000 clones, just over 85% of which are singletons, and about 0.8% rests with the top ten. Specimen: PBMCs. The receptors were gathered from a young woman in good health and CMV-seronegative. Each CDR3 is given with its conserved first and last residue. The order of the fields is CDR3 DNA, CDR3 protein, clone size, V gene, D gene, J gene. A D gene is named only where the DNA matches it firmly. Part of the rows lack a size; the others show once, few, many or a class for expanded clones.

TGTGCCAGCAGCTTGGAGACTAGCGGGAGCGGTTTGGACGAGCAGTACTTC CASSLETSGSGLDEQYF NA TRBV5-4 TRBD2 TRBJ2-7
TGTGCCAGCAGCTCCAGGACTAGCGGGGAATACAATGAGCAGTTCTTC CASSSRTSGEYNEQFF NA TRBV9 TRBD2 TRBJ2-1
TGTGCCAGCAGCTTCGGGGGGAACTATGGCTACACCTTC CASSFGGNYGYTF NA TRBV11-2 NA TRBJ1-2
TGTGCCAGCAGCCAAGAGGCGGGACTAGCGGGAGCGGGATCTTCCTACGAGCAGTACTTC CASSQEAGLAGAGSSYEQYF NA TRBV4-2 TRBD2 TRBJ2-7
TGTGCCAGCAGCTTAGGCCTAGGCAGCTCCTACGAGCAGTACTTC CASSLGLGSSYEQYF NA TRBV11-3 NA TRBJ2-7
TGTGCCAGCAGTTATAGGGGAAGCGTCACCGGGGAGCTGTTTTTT CASSYRGSVTGELFF NA TRBV6-5 NA TRBJ2-2
TGTGCCAGCAGCACCGCTAGCGGGATCGGAGGTGAGCAGTTCTTC CASSTASGIGGEQFF NA TRBV9 TRBD2 TRBJ2-1
TGTGCCAGCAGCTTAGAAGAGGCAGCCTACGAGCAGTACTTC CASSLEEAAYEQYF NA TRBV7-2 NA TRBJ2-7
TGTGCCAGCACGGTAGGGCAGGGGGCGGTCGAGCAGTACTTC CASTVGQGAVEQYF NA TRBV6-1 TRBD1 TRBJ2-7
TGTGCCAGCAGCCAGGGACAGGGGGCGGCCTATGGCTACACCTTC CASSQGQGAAYGYTF once TRBV7-9 TRBD1 TRBJ1-2
TGTGCCAGCAGTCCGAACCGGGACAGCTCCTACGAGCAGTACTTC CASSPNRDSSYEQYF NA TRBV27 TRBD1 TRBJ2-7
TGTGCCAGCAGTCGAACAGGGCGCGGTGGGGAGACCCAGTACTTC CASSRTGRGGETQYF once TRBV6-5 NA TRBJ2-5
TGTGCCAGCAGCAGGGACATGGCCGAGACCCAGTACTTC CASSRDMAETQYF NA TRBV2 NA TRBJ2-5
TGTGCCAGCAGAGGACTACCTGTCGGGGAGACCCAGTACTTC CASRGLPVGETQYF few TRBV27 NA TRBJ2-5
TGTGCCAGTTCCACTAGCGCATCCAAGCTCGATTACAATGAGCAGTTCTTC CASSTSASKLDYNEQFF NA TRBV19 TRBD2 TRBJ2-1
TGTGCCATCAGGGTGGACACCAACTATGGCTACACCTTC CAIRVDTNYGYTF NA TRBV10-3 NA TRBJ1-2
TGTGCCAGCAGGGGTACCGTCGGGGACACTGAAGCTTTCTTT CASRGTVGDTEAFF NA TRBV2 NA TRBJ1-1
TGTGCCAGCAGAAACAGGGTGCCACTCTACGAGCAGTACTTC CASRNRVPLYEQYF NA TRBV28 NA TRBJ2-7
TGTGCCAGCAGTCCAGCGGGAGGAAGGGACAATGAGCAGTTCTTC CASSPAGGRDNEQFF NA TRBV6-5 TRBD2 TRBJ2-1
TGTGCCAGCAGCTTTCCAACAGCCATTGTGACCGGTCTCAGGGAGACCCAGTACTTC CASSFPTAIVTGLRETQYF NA TRBV7-9 NA TRBJ2-5
TGTGCCAGCAGTGGGACAGGGCAAAACACCGGGGAGCTGTTTTTT CASSGTGQNTGELFF NA TRBV25-1 TRBD1 TRBJ2-2
TGTGCCAGCAGCCAGGGACTAGCGGGAGAGACCCAGTACTTC CASSQGLAGETQYF few TRBV4-2 TRBD2 TRBJ2-5
TGCGCCAGCAGTGAGTCGGCGGGCTACGAGCAGTACTTC CASSESAGYEQYF NA TRBV10-2 NA TRBJ2-7
TGTGCCAGCACCACGGATGGGGGGGACGGCTATCGGTTCTTC CASTTDGGDGYRFF NA TRBV7-2 TRBD2 TRBJ2-1
TGTGCCAGTAGTATAATCGGCCTGGACAGGGAATATGGCTACACCTTC CASSIIGLDREYGYTF NA TRBV19 TRBD1 TRBJ1-2
TGCGCCAGCAGCTTAACAGGGGTGGGTGGCTACGAGCAGTACTTC CASSLTGVGGYEQYF few TRBV5-1 TRBD1 TRBJ2-7
TGTGCCAGCAGCGCCTCGGGACAGGGAGTAAGAGACACTGAAGCTTTCTTT CASSASGQGVRDTEAFF NA TRBV7-9 TRBD1 TRBJ1-1
TGCGCCAGCAGCCGGATTGAGACAGGGGGCCCAGATGGCTACACCTTC CASSRIETGGPDGYTF few TRBV5-1 TRBD1 TRBJ1-2
TGTGCCAGCAGCCTCTCGAGTTCGGGACAGGGCACAGATACGCAGTATTTT CASSLSSSGQGTDTQYF NA TRBV7-2 TRBD1 TRBJ2-3
TGTGCCAGCAGCCCCATCCGGGGCAGGGGCCCAGGTGTCGGGCAGTTCTTC CASSPIRGRGPGVGQFF NA TRBV27 NA TRBJ2-1
TGTGCCAGCAGATCTGAAGACAGGGCCGACAATCAGCCCCAGCATTTT CASRSEDRADNQPQHF NA TRBV27 TRBD1 TRBJ1-5
TGCGCCAGCAGCCCGGGGACTAGCGGGGACCAAGAGACCCAGTACTTC CASSPGTSGDQETQYF NA TRBV5-1 TRBD2 TRBJ2-5